The sequence of this T cell receptor beta chain was determined in a study of a mutant IDH1 vaccine in newly diagnosed glioma. Study details: Across weeks 1, 3, 5, 7, 11, 15, 19 and 23, patients received a vaccination each time, eight in all. Vaccines were first given 4-6 weeks after radiotherapy alone, or with temozolomide cycles. Before enrollment, the patients had been treated with radiotherapy alone, temozolomide alone, or both together. Most of them had received both.

J gave up 2 bases and V 1 base, and 6 bases lay outside the gene matches. The CDR3 length is 16 residues. The germline gives CDR1 SGDLS, CDR2 YYNGEE. Generated by immunoSEQ multiplex PCR, the TCRdb table keeps only in-frame clones and is missing some. Among about 54,000 clones listed, about 80% were seen once. Worth noting for this clone: The antigen remains unidentified.

Regarding time point: week 5, during vaccination. With topical imiquimod, each dose of the vaccine consisted of 300 ug of mutant IDH1 20-mer peptide. The specimen comprised PBMCs, sampled from a glioma patient whose treatment included an IDH1 peptide vaccine. The chain has TRBV9 and TRBJ2-3, with 8 nucleotides matching TRBD2. The clonotype was recovered from a man aged 25-45 years with glioma. The CDR3 sequence: CASSVQVGGVTDTQYF. DNA for the CDR3: TGTGCCAGCAGCGTACAGGTCGGGGGGGTCACAGATACGCAGTATTTT.